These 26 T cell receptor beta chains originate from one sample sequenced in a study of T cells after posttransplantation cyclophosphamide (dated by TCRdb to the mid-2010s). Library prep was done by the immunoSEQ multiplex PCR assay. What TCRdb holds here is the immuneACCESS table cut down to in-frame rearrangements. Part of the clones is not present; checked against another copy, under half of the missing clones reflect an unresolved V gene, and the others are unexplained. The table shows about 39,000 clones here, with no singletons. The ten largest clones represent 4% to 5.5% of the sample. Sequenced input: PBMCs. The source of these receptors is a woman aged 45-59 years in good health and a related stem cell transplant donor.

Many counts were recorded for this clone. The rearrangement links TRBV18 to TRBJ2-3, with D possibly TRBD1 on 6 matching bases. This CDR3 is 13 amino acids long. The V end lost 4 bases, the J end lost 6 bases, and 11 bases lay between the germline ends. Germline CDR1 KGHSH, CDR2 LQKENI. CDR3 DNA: TGTGCCAGCTCACGCTCTAGGGGGGATACGCAGTATTTT. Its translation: CASSRSRGDTQYF.

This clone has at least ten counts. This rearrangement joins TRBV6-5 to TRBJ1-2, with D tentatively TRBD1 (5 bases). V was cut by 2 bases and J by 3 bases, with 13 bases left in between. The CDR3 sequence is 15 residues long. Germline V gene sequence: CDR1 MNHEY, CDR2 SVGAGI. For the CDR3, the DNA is TGTGCCAGCAGTTACGTTGCAGGGCTGGACTATGGCTACACCTTC. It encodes CASSYVAGLDYGYTF.

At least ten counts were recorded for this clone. CDR3 in DNA: TGTGCCAGCAGCAGCAAAGCCGGGATGGCTGAAGCTTTCTTT. Its protein is CASSSKAGMAEAFF. This rearrangement joins TRBV6-5 to TRBJ1-1; no definite D call. CDR3 length: 14 residues. Germline-derived CDR1 and CDR2 are MNHEY and SVGAGI. Between the trimmed V and J ends, which lost 6 bases and 6 bases, there was a span of 17 bases.

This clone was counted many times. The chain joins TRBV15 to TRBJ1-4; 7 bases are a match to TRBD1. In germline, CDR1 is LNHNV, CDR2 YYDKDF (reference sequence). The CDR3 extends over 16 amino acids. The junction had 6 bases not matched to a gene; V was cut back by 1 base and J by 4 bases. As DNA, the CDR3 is TGTGCCACCAGCAGAGCCGTGGGACAGAATAATGAAAAACTGTTTTTT. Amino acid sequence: CATSRAVGQNNEKLFF.

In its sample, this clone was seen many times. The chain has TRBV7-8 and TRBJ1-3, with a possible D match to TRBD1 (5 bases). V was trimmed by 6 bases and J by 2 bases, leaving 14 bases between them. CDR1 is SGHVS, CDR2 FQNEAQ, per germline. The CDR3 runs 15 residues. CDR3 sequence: CASSLGRGTGNTIYF. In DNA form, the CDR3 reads TGTGCCAGCAGTCTCGGAAGGGGTACTGGAAACACCATATATTTT.

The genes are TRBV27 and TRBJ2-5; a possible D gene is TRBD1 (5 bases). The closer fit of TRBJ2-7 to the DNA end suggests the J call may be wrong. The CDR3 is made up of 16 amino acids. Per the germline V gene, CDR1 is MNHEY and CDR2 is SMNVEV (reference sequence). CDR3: CASSLSGQGSSYEQYF. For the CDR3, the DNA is TGTGCCAGCAGTTTATCGGGGCAGGGCAGCTCCTACGAGCAGTACTTC.

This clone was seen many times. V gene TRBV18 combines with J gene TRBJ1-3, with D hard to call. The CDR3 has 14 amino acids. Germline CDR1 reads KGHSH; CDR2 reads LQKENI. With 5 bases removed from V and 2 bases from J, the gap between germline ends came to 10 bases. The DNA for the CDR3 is TGTGCCAGCTCATTAGATAAGACTGGAAACACCATATATTTT. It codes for CASSLDKTGNTIYF.

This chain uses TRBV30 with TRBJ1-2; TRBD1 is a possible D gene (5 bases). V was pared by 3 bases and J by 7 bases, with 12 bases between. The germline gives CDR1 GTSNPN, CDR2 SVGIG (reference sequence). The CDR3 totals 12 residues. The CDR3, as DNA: TGTGCCTGGAGATCAATCAGGGCTGGCTACACCTTC. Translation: CAWRSIRAGYTF.

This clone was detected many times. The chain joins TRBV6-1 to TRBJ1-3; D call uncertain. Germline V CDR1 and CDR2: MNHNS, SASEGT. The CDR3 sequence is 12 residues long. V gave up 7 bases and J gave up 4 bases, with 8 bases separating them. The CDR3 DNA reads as TGTGCCAGCACCCCAGGCGGAAACACCATATATTTT. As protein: CASTPGGNTIYF.

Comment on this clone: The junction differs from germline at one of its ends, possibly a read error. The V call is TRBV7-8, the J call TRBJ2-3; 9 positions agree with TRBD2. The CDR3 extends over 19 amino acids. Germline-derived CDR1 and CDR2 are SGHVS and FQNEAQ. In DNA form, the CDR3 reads TGTGCCAGCAGCTTAGCGCGTTATGGGTCTAGCGGGGACACAGATGCGCAGTATTTT. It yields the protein CASSLARYGSSGDTDAQYF. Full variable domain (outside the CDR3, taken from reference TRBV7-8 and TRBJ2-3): GAGVSQSPRYKVAKRGQDVALRCDPISGHVSLFWYQQALGQGPEFLTYFQNEAQLDKSGLPSDRFFAERPEGSVSTLKIQRTQQEDSAVYLCASSLARYGSSGDTDAQYFGPGTRLTVL.

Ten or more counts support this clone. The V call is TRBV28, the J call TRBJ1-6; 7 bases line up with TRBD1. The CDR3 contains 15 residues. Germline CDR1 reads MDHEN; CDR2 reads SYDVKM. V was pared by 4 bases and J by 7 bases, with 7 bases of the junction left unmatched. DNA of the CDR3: TGTGCCAGCAGTTCACCGGGACAGTTAAATTCACCCCTCCACTTT. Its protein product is CASSSPGQLNSPLHF.

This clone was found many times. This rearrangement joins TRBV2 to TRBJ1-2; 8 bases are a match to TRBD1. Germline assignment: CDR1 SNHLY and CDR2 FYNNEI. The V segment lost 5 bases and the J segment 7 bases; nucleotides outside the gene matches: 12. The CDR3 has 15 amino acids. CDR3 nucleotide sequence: TGTGCCAGCAGTTTAGGGGACAGGATCTACGGTGGCTACACCTTC. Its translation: CASSLGDRIYGGYTF.

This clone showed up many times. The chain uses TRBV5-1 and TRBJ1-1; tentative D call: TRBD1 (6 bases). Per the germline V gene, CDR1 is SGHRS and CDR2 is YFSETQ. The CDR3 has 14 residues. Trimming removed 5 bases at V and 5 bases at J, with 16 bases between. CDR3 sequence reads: CASSWKGGRTEAFF. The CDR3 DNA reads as TGCGCCAGCAGTTGGAAGGGGGGGCGGACTGAAGCTTTCTTT.

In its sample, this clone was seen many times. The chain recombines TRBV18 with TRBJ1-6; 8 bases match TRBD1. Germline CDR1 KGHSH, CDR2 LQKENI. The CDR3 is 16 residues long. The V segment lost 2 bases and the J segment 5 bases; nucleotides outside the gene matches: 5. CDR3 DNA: TGTGCCAGCTCACCATTGATGGACAGGGATAATTCACCCCTCCACTTT. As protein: CASSPLMDRDNSPLHF.

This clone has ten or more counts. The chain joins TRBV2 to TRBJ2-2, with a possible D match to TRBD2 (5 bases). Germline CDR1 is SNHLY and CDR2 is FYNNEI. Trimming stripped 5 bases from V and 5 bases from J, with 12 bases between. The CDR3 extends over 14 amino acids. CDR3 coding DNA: TGTGCCAGCAGTCCTAGGACTCGGACCGGGGAGCTGTTTTTT. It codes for CASSPRTRTGELFF. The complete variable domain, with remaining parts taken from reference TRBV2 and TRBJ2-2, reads EPEVTQTPSHQVTQMGQEVILRCVPISNHLYFYWYRQILGQKVEFLVSFYNNEISEKSEIFDDQFSVERPDGSNFTLKIRSTKLEDSAMYFCASSPRTRTGELFFGEGSRLTVL.

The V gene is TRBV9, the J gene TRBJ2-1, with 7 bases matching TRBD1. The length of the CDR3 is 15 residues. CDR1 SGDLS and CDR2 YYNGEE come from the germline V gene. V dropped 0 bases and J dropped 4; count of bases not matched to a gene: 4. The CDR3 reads CASSVDRGGYNEQFF. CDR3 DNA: TGTGCCAGCAGCGTAGACAGGGGCGGTTACAATGAGCAGTTCTTC.

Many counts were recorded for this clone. The CDR3 protein is CASSERLGRMNTEAFF. Written as DNA, the CDR3 is TGTGCCAGCAGCGAGAGACTCGGTAGGATGAACACTGAAGCTTTCTTT. The rearrangement joins TRBV21-1 to TRBJ1-1. TRBV21-1 is reported as a pseudogene. There are 16 residues in the CDR3.

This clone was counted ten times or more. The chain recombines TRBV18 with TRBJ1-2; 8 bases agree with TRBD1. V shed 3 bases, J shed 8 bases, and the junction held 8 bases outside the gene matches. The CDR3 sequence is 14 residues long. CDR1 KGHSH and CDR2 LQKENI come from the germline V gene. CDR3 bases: TGTGCCAGCTCACCGGCGACAGGGGTGGAAGGCTACACCTTC. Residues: CASSPATGVEGYTF. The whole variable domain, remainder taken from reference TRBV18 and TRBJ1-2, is NAGVMQNPRHLVRRRGQEARLRCSPMKGHSHVYWYRQLPEEGLKFMVYLQKENIIDESGMPKERFSAEFPKEGPSILRIQQVVRGDSAAYFCASSPATGVEGYTFGSGTRLTVV.

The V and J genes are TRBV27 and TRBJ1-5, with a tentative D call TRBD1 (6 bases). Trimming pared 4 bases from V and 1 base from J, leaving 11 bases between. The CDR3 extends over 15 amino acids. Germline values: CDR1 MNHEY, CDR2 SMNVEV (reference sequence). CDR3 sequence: CASSWGGGSNQPQHF. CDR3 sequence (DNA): TGTGCCAGCAGTTGGGGGGGCGGAAGCAATCAGCCCCAGCATTTT.

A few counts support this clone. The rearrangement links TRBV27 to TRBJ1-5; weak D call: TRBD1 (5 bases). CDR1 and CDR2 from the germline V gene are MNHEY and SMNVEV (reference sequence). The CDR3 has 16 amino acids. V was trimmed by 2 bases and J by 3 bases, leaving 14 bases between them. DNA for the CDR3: TGTGCCAGCAGTTTAGCTAGGAGACAGTCCAATCAGCCCCAGCATTTT. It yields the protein CASSLARRQSNQPQHF.

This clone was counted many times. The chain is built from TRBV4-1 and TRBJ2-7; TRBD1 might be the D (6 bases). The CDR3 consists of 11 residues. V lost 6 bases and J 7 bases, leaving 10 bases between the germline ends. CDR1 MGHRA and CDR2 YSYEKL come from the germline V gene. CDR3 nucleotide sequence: TGCGCCAGCAGTCGCCAGGGGGAGCAGTACTTC. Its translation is CASSRQGEQYF.

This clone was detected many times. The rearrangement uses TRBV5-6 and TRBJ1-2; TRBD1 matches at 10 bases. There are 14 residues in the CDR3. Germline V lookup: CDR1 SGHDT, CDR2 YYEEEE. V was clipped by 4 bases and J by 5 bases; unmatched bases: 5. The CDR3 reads CASSPGQGWYGYTF. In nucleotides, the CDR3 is TGTGCCAGCAGCCCGGGACAGGGGTGGTATGGCTACACCTTC.

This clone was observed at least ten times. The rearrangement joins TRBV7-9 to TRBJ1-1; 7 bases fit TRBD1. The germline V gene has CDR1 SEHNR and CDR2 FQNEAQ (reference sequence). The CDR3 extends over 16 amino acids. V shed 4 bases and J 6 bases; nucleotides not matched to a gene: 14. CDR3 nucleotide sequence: TGTGCCAGCAGCTCACCTAGGACAGGCCCTTTCTCTGAAGCTTTCTTT. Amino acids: CASSSPRTGPFSEAFF.

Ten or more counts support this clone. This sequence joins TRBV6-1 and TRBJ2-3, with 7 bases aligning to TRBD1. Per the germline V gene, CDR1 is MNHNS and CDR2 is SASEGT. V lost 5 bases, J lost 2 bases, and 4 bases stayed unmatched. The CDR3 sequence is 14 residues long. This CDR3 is CASSPGQYTDTQYF. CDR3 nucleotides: TGTGCCAGCAGTCCGGGACAGTACACAGATACGCAGTATTTT.

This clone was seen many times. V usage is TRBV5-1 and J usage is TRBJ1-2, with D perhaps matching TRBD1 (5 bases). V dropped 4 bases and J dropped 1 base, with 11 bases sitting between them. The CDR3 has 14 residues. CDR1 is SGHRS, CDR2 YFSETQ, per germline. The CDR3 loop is CASSPGDFNYGYTF. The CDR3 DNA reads TGCGCCAGCAGCCCGGGGGACTTTAACTATGGCTACACCTTC.

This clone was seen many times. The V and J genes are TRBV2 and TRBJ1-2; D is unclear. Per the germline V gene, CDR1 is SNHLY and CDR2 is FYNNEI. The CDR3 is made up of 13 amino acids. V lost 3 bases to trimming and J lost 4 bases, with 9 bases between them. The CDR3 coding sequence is TGTGCCAGCAGTGACGAGGTGCGCTATGGCTACACCTTC. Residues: CASSDEVRYGYTF.